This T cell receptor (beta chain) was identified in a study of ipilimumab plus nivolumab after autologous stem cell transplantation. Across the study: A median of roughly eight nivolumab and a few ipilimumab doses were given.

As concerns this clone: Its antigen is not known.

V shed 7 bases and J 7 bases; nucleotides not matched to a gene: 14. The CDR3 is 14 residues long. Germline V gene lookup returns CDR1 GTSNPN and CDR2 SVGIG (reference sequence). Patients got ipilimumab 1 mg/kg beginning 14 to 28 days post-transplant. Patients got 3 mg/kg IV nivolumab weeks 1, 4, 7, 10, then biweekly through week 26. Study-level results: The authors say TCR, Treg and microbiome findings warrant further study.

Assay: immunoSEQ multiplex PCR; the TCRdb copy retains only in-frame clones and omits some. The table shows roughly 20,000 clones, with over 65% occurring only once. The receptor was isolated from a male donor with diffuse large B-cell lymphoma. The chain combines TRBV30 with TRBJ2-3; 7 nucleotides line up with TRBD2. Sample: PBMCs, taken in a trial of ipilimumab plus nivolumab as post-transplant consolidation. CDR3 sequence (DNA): TGTGCCTATACGGGAGGTCCGATCGCAAATACGCAGTATTTT. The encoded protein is CAYTGGPIANTQYF.